This T cell receptor (beta chain) is from a study of blood T cell repertoires in COVID-19. Original handling: Amplification from reference gene primers served as the basis for estimated nucleated cell counts. Measured with immunoSEQ multiplex PCR; TCRdb has only the in-frame clones, and not every one. V and J calls and clone size come straight from that table; D and trimming were deduced from the DNA. The table records some 340,000 clones, approximately 87% of them present only once. This CDR3 comprises 15 residues. CDR1 is MDHEN, CDR2 SYDVKM, per germline. Trimming left V 7 bases short and J 4 bases short, with 19 bases between.

The TCR sequence derives from a woman aged 25 to 39 who had recovered from COVID-19. This sequence joins TRBV28 and TRBJ1-2; TRBD1 is a possible D gene (6 bases). Sequencing was performed on PBMCs or T cells enriched from blood (not recorded which). The DNA for the CDR3 is TGTGCCAGCAAGAATGTGGCAGGGGAACTCTATGGCTACACCTTC. Its protein is CASKNVAGELYGYTF.